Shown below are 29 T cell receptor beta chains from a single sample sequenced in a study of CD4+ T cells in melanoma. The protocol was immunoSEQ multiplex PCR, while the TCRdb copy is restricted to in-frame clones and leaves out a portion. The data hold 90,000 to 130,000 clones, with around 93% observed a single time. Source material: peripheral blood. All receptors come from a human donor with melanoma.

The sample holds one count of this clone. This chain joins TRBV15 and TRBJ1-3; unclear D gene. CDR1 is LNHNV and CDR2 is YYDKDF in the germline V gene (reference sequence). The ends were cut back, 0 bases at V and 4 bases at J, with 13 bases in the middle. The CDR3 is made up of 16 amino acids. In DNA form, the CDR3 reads TGTGCCACCAGCAGAGATCATGGGGTGACCGGAAACACCATATATTTT. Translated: CATSRDHGVTGNTIYF.

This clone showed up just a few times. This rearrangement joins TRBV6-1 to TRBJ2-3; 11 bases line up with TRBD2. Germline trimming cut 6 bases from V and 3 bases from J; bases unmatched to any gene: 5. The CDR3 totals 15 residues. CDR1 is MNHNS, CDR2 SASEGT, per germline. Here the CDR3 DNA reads TGTGCCAGCAGCGTAGCGGGGGGGGGAACAGATACGCAGTATTTT. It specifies CASSVAGGGTDTQYF.

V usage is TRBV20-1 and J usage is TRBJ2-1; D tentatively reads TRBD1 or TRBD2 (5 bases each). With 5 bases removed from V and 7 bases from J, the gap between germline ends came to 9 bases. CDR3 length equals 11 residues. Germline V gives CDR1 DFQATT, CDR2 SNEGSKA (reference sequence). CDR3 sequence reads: CSAGTLNEQFF. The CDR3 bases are TGCAGTGCTGGGACGTTAAATGAGCAGTTCTTC.

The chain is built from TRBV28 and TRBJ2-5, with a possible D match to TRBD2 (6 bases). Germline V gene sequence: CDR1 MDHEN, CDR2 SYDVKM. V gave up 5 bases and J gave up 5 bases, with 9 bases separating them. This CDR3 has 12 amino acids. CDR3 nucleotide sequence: TGTGCCAGCAGTGAACTAGCTGAGACCCAGTACTTC. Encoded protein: CASSELAETQYF.

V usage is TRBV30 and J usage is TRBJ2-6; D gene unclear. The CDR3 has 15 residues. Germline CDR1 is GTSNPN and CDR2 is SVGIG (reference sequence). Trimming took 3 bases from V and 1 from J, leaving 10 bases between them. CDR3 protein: CAWSADPSGANVLTF. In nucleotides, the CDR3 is TGTGCCTGGAGCGCCGACCCTTCTGGGGCCAACGTCCTGACTTTC.

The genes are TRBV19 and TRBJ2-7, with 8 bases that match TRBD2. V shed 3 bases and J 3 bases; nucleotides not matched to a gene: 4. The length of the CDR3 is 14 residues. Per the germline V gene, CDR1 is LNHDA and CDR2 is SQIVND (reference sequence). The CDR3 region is CASSISLAVYEQYF. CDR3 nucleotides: TGTGCCAGTAGTATCTCACTAGCGGTCTACGAGCAGTACTTC.

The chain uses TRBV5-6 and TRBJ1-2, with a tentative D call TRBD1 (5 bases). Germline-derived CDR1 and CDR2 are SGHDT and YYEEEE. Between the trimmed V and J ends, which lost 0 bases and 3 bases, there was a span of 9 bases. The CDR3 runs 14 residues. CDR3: CASSLGWGDYGYTF. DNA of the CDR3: TGTGCCAGCAGCTTGGGATGGGGCGACTATGGCTACACCTTC.

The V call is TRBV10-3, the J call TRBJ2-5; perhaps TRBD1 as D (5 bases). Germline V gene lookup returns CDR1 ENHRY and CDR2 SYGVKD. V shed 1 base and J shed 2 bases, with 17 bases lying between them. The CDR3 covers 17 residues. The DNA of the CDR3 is TGTGCCATCAGTGAGTTTAGGGGCTTCCCGATTCAAGAGACCCAGTACTTC. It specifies CAISEFRGFPIQETQYF.

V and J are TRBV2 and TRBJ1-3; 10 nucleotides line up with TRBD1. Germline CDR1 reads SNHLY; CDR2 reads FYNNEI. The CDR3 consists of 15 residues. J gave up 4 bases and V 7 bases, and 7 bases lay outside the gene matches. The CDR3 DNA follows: TGTGCCAGCACCCTGGACAGGGGGGGCGGAAACACCATATATTTT. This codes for CASTLDRGGGNTIYF.

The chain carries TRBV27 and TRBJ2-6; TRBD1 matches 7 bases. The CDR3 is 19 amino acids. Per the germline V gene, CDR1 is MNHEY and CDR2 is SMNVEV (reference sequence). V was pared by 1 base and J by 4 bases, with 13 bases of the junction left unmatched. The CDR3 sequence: CASSLYGSTGIFGANVLTF. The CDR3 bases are TGTGCCAGCAGTTTATACGGGTCGACAGGGATCTTCGGGGCCAACGTCCTGACTTTC. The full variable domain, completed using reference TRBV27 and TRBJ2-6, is EAQVTQNPRYLITVTGKKLTVTCSQNMNHEYMSWYRQDPGLGLRQIYYSMNVEVTDKGDVPEGYKVSRKEKRNFPLILESPSPNQTSLYFCASSLYGSTGIFGANVLTFGAGSRLTVL.

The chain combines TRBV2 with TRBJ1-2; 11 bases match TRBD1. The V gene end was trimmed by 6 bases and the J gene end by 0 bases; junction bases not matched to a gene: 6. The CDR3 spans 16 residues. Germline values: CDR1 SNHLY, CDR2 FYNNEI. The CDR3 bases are TGTGCCAGCAGCCGGGACAGGGGGTTTTCTAACTATGGCTACACCTTC. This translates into CASSRDRGFSNYGYTF. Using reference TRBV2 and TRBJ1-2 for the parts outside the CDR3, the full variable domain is EPEVTQTPSHQVTQMGQEVILRCVPISNHLYFYWYRQILGQKVEFLVSFYNNEISEKSEIFDDQFSVERPDGSNFTLKIRSTKLEDSAMYFCASSRDRGFSNYGYTFGSGTRLTVV.

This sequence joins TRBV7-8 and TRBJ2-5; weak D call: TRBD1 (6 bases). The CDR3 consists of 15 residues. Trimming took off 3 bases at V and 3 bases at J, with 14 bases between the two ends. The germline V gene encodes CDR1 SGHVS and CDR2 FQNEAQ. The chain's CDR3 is CASSFLQGVEETQYF. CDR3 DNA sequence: TGTGCCAGCAGCTTCTTACAGGGCGTAGAAGAGACCCAGTACTTC.

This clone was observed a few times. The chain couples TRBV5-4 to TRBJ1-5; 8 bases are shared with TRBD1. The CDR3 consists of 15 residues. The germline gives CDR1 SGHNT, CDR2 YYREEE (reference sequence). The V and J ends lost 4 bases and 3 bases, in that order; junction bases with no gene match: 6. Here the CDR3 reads CASSVRDRPNQPQHF. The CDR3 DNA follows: TGTGCCAGCAGCGTCCGGGACAGGCCCAATCAGCCCCAGCATTTT.

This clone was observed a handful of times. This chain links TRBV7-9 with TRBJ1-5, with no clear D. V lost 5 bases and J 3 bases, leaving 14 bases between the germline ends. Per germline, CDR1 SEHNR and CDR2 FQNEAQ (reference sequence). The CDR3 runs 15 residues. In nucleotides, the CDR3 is TGTGCCAGCAGCCCTGGGAGCGGATACAATCAGCCCCAGCATTTT. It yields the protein CASSPGSGYNQPQHF.

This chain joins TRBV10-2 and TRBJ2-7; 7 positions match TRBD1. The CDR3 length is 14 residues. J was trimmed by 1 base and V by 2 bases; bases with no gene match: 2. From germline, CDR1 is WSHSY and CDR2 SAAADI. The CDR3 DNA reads TGCGCCAGCAGTGAGGGGGACAGTTCCTACGAGCAGTACTTC. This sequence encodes CASSEGDSSYEQYF.

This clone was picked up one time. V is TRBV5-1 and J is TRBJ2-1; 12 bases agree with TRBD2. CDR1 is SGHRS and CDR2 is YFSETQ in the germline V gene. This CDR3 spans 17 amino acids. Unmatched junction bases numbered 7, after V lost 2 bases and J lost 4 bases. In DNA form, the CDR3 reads TGCGCCAGCAGCTTTCCCCCTAGCGGGGGGGAATACAATGAGCAGTTCTTC. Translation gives CASSFPPSGGEYNEQFF.

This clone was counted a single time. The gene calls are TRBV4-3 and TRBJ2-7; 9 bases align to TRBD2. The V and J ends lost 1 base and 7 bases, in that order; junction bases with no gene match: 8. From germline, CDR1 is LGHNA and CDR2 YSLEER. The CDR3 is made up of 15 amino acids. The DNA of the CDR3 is TGCGCCAGCAGCCAAGCTAGCGGGAAGTCGGGAGAGCAGTACTTC. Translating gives CASSQASGKSGEQYF.

The CDR3 reads CASSGPLGADTQYF. CDR3 nucleotides: TGTGCCAGCAGCGGGCCCCTGGGGGCAGATACGCAGTATTTT. This sequence joins TRBV9 and TRBJ2-3, with D possibly called TRBD1 or TRBD2 (5 bases each). Trimming shortened V by 3 bases and J by 4 bases, and 12 bases separated the two germline ends. CDR1 is SGDLS and CDR2 is YYNGEE in the germline V gene. This CDR3 has 14 amino acids.

CDR3 in amino acids: CASSLAGGWYEQYF. DNA of the CDR3: TGTGCCAGCAGCTTAGCGGGGGGTTGGTACGAGCAGTACTTC. The V and J genes are TRBV27 and TRBJ2-7, with TRBD2 identical over 10 bases. Germline V CDR1 and CDR2: MNHEY, SMNVEV (reference sequence). There are 14 residues in the CDR3. The V gene end was trimmed by 6 bases and the J gene end by 4 bases; junction bases not matched to a gene: 6.

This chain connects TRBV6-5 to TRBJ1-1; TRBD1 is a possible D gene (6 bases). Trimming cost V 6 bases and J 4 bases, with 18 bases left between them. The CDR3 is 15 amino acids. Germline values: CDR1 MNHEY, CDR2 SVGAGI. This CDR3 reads CASSPHRAGSTEAFF. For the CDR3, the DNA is TGTGCCAGCAGCCCACACAGGGCGGGGAGCACTGAAGCTTTCTTT.

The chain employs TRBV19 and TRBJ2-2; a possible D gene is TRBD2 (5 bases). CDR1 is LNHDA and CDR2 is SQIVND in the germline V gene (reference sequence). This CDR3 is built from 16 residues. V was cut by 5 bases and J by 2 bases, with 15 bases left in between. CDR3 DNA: TGTGCCAGTAGTCCCCAAGCAGCGGCAAACACCGGGGAGCTGTTTTTT. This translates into CASSPQAAANTGELFF.

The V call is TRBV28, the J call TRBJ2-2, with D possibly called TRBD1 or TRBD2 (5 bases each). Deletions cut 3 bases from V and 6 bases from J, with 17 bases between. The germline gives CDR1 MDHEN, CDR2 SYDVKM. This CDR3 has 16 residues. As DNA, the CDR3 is TGTGCCAGCAGTTTTTGGCATCCGAGAGGGGCCGGGGAGCTGTTTTTT. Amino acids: CASSFWHPRGAGELFF.

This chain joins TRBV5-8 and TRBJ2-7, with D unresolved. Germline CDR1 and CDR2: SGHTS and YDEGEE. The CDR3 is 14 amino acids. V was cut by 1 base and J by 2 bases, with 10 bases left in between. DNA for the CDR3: TGTGCCAGCAGCTTGCTTGGGTCCGCCTACGAGCAGTACTTC. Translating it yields CASSLLGSAYEQYF.

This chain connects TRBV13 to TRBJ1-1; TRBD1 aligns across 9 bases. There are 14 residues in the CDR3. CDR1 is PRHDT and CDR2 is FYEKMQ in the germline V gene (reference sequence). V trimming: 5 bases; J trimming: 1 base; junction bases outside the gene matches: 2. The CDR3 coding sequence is TGTGCCAGCAGCCCGACAGGGGGGAACACTGAAGCTTTCTTT. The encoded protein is CASSPTGGNTEAFF.

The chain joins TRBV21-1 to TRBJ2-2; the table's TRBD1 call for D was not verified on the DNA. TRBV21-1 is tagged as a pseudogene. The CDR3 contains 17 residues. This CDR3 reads CASSKALTGESTGELFF. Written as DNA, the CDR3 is TGTGCCAGCAGCAAAGCGCTGACAGGGGAATCGACCGGGGAGCTGTTTTTT.

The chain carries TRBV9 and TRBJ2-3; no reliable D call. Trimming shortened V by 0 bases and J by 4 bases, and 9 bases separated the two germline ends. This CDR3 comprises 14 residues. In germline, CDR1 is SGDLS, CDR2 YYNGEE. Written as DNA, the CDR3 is TGTGCCAGCAGCGTAGACCGAGCCGCAGATACGCAGTATTTT. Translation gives CASSVDRAADTQYF.

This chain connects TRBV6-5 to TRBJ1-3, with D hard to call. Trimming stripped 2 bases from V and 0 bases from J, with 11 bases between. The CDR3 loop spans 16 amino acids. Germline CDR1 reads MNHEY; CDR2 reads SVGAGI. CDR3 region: CASSYAQQSSGNTIYF. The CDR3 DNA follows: TGTGCCAGCAGTTACGCACAGCAATCCTCTGGAAACACCATATATTTT.

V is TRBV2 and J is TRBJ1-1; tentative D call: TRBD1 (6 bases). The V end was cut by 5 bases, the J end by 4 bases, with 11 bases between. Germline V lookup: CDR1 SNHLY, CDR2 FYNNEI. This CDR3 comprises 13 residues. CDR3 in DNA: TGTGCCAGCAGTCCTGGACAGCGCACTGAAGCTTTCTTT. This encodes CASSPGQRTEAFF. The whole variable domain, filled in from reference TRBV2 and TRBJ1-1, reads EPEVTQTPSHQVTQMGQEVILRCVPISNHLYFYWYRQILGQKVEFLVSFYNNEISEKSEIFDDQFSVERPDGSNFTLKIRSTKLEDSAMYFCASSPGQRTEAFFGQGTRLTVV.

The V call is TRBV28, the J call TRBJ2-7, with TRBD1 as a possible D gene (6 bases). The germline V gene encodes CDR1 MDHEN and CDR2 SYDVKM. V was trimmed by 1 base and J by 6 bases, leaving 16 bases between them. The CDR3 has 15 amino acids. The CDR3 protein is CASSLSPGQTLEQYF. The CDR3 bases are TGTGCCAGCAGTTTATCCCCGGGACAAACTCTCGAGCAGTACTTC.